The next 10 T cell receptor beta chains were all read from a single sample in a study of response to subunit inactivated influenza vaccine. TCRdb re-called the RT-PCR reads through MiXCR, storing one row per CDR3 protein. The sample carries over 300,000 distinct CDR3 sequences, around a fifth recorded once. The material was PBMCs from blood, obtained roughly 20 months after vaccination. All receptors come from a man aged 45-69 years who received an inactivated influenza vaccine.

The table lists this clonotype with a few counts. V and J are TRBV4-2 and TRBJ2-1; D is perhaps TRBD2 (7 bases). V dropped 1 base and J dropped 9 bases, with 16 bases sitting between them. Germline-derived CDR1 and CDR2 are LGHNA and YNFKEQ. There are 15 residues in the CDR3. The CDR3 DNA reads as TGTGCCAGCAGCCAAGTTGGGGGGGCCCATTTTGAGCAGTTCTTC. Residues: CASSQVGGAHFEQFF.

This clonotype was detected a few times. The CDR3 reads CASSLGAGDYGYTF. In DNA form, the CDR3 reads TGTGCCAGCAGCTTAGGTGCGGGGGACTATGGCTACACCTTC. V usage is TRBV7-2 and J usage is TRBJ1-2, with D maybe TRBD1 (5 bases). The germline V gene encodes CDR1 SGHTA and CDR2 FQGNSA. CDR3 length: 14 amino acids. V shed 1 base and J shed 3 bases, with 9 bases lying between them.

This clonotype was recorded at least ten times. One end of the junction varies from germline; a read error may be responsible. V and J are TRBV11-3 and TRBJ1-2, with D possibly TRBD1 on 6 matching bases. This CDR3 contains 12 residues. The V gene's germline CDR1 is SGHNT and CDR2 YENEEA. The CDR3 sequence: CASSFGSGGPHF. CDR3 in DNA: TGTGCCAGCAGCTTCGGTTCTGGGGGGCCACACTTC.

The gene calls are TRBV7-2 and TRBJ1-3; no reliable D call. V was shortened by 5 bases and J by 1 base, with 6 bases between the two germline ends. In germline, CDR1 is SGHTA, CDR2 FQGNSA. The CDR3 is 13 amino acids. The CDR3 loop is CASSRYSGNTIYF. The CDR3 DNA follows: TGTGCCAGCAGCCGATATTCTGGAAACACCATATATTTT.

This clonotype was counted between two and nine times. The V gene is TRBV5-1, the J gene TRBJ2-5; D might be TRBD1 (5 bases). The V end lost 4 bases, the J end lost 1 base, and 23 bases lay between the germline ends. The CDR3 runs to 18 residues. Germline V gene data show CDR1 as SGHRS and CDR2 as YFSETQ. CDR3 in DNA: TGCGCCAGCAGCCTTCCCCCAGACAGTAACTTCATCCAAGAGACCCAGTACTTC. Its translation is CASSLPPDSNFIQETQYF.

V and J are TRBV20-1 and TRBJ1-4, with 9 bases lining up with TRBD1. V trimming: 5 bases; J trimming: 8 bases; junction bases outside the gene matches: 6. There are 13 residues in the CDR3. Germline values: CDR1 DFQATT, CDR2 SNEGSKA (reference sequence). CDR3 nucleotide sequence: TGCAGTGCTGGACAGGGGAGAGAAGAAAAACTGTTTTTT. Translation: CSAGQGREEKLFF.

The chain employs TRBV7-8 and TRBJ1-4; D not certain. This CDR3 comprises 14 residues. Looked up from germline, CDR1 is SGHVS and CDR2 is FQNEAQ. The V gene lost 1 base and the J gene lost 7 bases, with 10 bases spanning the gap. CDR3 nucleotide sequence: TGTGCCAGCAGCTTAGTTTCAGCAGGTGAAAAACTGTTTTTT. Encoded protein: CASSLVSAGEKLFF.

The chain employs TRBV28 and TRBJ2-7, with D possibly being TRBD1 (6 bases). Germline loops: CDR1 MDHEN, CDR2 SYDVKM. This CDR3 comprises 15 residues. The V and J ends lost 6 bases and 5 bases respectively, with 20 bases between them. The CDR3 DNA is TGTGCCAGCAGCTGGGGTTCCGGGACACTAAACGAGCAGTACTTC. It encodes CASSWGSGTLNEQYF.

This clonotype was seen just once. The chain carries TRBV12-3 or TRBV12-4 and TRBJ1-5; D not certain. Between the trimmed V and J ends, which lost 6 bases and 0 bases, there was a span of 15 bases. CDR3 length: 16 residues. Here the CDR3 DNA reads TGTGCCAGCAGCCGAGGCAGCGACTATAGCAATCAGCCCCAGCATTTT. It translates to CASSRGSDYSNQPQHF.

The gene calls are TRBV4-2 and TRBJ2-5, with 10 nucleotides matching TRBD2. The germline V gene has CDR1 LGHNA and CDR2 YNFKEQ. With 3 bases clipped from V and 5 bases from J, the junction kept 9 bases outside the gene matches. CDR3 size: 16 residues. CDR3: CASSQELAGSGETQYF. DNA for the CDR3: TGTGCCAGCAGCCAGGAACTAGCGGGGTCCGGGGAGACCCAGTACTTC.